The clone carrying this T cell receptor (beta chain) was seen more than once but under ten times. The antigen remains unidentified. These data belong to a study of spatial heterogeneity in lung cancer. Whole-study findings and limits: Mutation tallies in tumors tracked expanded intratumoral alpha and beta TCR counts.

As to time point: sample taken at primary tumor resection. TCRdb re-called the 5' RACE reads with MiXCR, one entry per CDR3 protein. The sample contains 10,000 or so distinct CDR3 sequences, 7.5% to 9.5% of which appear only once. The CDR3 loop spans 15 amino acids. Germline assignment: CDR1 MGHRA and CDR2 YSYEKL. V lost 7 bases and J lost 7, with 19 bases in between. This specimen was lung tumor tissue, taken at surgery. This sequence originates from a female donor with early-stage non-small cell lung cancer. The V gene is TRBV4-1, the J gene TRBJ1-4, with D perhaps matching TRBD1 (5 bases). The CDR3 nucleotides read TGCGCCAGCACCACGGGACTTTTGGGTGTTGAAAAACTGTTTTTT. It encodes CASTTGLLGVEKLFF.